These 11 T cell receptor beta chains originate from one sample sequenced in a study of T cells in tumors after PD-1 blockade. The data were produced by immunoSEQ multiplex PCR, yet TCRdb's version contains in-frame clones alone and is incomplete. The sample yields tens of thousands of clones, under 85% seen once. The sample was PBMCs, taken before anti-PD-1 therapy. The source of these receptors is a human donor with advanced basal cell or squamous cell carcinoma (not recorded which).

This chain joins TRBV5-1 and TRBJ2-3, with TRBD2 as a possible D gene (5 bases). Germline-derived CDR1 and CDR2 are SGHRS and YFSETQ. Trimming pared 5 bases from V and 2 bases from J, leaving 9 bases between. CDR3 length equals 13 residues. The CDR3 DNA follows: TGCGCCAGCAGAAAAGCGGTCACAGATACGCAGTATTTT. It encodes CASRKAVTDTQYF.

As DNA, the CDR3 is TGTGCCAGCAGCCGCGGGGCCGGGGAAGCTTTCTTT. It translates to CASSRGAGEAFF. V usage is TRBV6-5 and J usage is TRBJ1-1, with D tentatively TRBD1 (5 bases). Germline lookup yields CDR1 MNHEY and CDR2 SVGAGI. Between the trimmed V and J ends, which lost 6 bases and 8 bases, there was a span of 13 bases. The CDR3 spans 12 residues.

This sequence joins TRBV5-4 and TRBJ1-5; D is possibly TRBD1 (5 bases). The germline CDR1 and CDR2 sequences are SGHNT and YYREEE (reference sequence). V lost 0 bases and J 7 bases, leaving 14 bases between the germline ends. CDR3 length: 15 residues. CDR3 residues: CASSLVQGWEQPQHF. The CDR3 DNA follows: TGTGCCAGCAGCTTGGTCCAGGGATGGGAACAGCCCCAGCATTTT. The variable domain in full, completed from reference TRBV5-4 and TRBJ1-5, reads ETGVTQSPTHLIKTRGQQVTLRCSSQSGHNTVSWYQQALGQGPQFIFQYYREEENGRGNFPPRFSGLQFPNYSSELNVNALELDDSALYLCASSLVQGWEQPQHFGDGTRLSIL.

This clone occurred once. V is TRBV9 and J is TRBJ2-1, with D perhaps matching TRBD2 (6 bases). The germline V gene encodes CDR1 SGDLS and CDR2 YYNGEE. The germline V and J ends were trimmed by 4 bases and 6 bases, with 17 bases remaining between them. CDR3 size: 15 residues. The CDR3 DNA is TGTGCCAGCAGCTTAGCCGCGGGACGGGGCAATGAGCAGTTCTTC. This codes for CASSLAAGRGNEQFF.

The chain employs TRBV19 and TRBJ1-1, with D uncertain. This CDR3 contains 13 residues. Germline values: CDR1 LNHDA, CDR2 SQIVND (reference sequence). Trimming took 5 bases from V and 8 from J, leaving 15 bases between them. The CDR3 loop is CASSPGLKGEAFF. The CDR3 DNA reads TGTGCCAGTAGTCCAGGACTCAAAGGGGAAGCTTTCTTT.

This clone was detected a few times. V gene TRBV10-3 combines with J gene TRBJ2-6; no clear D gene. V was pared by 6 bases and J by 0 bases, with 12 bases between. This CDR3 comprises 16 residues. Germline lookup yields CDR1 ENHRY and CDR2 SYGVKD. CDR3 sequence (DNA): TGTGCCATCAGCCCCCCGCGAGTCTCTGGGGCCAACGTCCTGACTTTC. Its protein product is CAISPPRVSGANVLTF.

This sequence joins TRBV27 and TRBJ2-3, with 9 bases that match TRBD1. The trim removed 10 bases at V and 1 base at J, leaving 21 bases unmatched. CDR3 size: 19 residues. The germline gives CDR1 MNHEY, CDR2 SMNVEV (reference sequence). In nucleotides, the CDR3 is TGTGCCACCAACCACCCCGGGACAGGGTCAACCCAAGGCACAGATACGCAGTATTTT. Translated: CATNHPGTGSTQGTDTQYF.

In DNA form, the CDR3 reads TGTGCCAGCTCGACAGGGGCGGGGTATGGCTACACCTTC. This translates into CASSTGAGYGYTF. This chain uses TRBV12-3 or TRBV12-4 with TRBJ1-2; TRBD1 matches 8 bases. J lost 5 bases, V lost 8 bases, and 7 bases had no gene match. The CDR3 runs 13 residues.

CDR3 protein: CASSHDGLKGYEQYF. The CDR3 DNA sequence: TGTGCCAGCAGCCATGACGGACTAAAGGGGTACGAGCAGTACTTC. This sequence joins TRBV3-1 (or the pseudogene TRBV3-2) and TRBJ2-7; a possible D gene is TRBD2 (6 bases). Trimming shortened V by 3 bases and J by 4 bases, and 16 bases separated the two germline ends. Per germline, CDR1 LGHDT and CDR2 YNNKEL (reference sequence). This CDR3 has 15 amino acids.

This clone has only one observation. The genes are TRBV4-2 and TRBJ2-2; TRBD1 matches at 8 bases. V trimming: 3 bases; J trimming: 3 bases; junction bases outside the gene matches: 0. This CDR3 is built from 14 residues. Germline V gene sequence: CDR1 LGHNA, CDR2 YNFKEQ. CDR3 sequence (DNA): TGTGCCAGCAGCCAGACAGGGGACACCGGGGAGCTGTTTTTT. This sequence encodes CASSQTGDTGELFF.

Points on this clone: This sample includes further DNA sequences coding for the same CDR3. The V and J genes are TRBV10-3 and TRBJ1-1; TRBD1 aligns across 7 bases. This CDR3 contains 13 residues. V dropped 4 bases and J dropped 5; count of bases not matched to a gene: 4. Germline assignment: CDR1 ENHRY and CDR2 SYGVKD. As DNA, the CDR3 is TGTGCCATCAGTGGGACAGGTAATACTGAAGCTTTCTTT. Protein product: CAISGTGNTEAFF.